The present T cell receptor (beta chain) was sequenced within a study of shared clonotypes between healthy human individuals. Comment on this clone: Its antigen is undetermined.

CDR3 length: 14 residues. The ends lost 4 bases at V and 3 bases at J; junction bases unmatched: 3. The germline CDR1 and CDR2 sequences are SGHRS and YFSETQ. The authors loaded about 0.2 ug DNA, 27,000 or so T cell genomes, into sorted-subset replicate PCRs. Assay: immunoSEQ multiplex PCR; the TCRdb copy retains only in-frame clones and omits some. The sample has some 2,500,000 clones, more than 85% seen once. Study observations and caveats: With few donors, the genetic and exposure-history diversity represented was limited. A few donors had around 5% of their naive CD4 clonotypes in common. Compared with clonotypes that all four donors shared, non-shared clonotypes had lower generation probabilities.

The TCR sequence derives from a man younger than 35 in good health. Some clones in this sample may be carry-over from other donors' samples. Sample: naive CD4+ T cells from PBMCs. Specified subset: CD45RA+ positively selected. The J gene is TRBJ2-3, the V gene TRBV5-1, with 9 nucleotides matching TRBD1. This chain's CDR3 is CASSADRGTDTQYF. The CDR3 bases are TGCGCCAGCAGCGCGGACAGGGGAACAGATACGCAGTATTTT.